A selection of T cell receptor beta chains follows, all from one sample in a study of CD4+ T cells in melanoma. The table came from immunoSEQ multiplex PCR; TCRdb's copy has only in-frame clones and leaves some out. The top ten hold 9.7% of the sample, which has roughly 21,000 clones, roughly 78% seen once. These receptors were obtained from a human donor with melanoma. CDR3s include the opening cysteine and the closing phenylalanine or tryptophan.

v_gene	CDR3aa
TRBV25-1	CASSELTGGGTEAFF
TRBV10-3	CAISETILASGGGFEQYF
TRBV5-5	CASSLRLAGVRDTQYF
TRBV5-6	CASSITGVGYGYTF
TRBV7-9	CASSFNRYNEQFF
TRBV5-1	CASSPGTALEKLFF
TRBV7-9	CASSLGQGFYNSPLHF
TRBV9	CASSVGGLLYNEQFF
TRBV7-9	CASSPRRQLSRGTEAFF
TRBV4-2	CASSQLAGGLRGYNEQFF
TRBV5-1	CASSLTAGVGFADTQYF
TRBV11-2	CASRVRQGTGELFF
TRBV29-1	CSAQIGGPYEQYF
TRBV4-1	CASSGGGPLETQYF
TRBV7-2	CASSLSRSSTDTQYF
TRBV6-5	CASTFAGELFF
TRBV7-2	CASSLTSGGSYEQYF
TRBV2	CASSETRLAKNEQFF
TRBV6-6	CASRLGGDNYGYTF
TRBV19	CASSRGTGKTDTQYF
TRBV30	CAWSVKAERAFF
TRBV5-1	CASSLQGATGELFF
TRBV7-8	CASSRLGQGNYGYTF
TRBV4-1	CASSQSDNTLRGKLFF
TRBV21-1	CASSKALQGPLSYQPQHF
TRBV6-6	CASNISTLAKNIQYF
TRBV15	CATSRVPSGGETQYF